A single sample is the source of the 29 T cell receptor beta chains below, sequenced in a study of T cell changes during pregnancy in multiple sclerosis (dated by TCRdb to between 2017 and 2020). The protocol used for the library was the immunoSEQ multiplex PCR assay. In TCRdb, the immuneACCESS table is reduced to in-frame sequences with V and J assigned. These tables do not hold every clone; where another copy was compared, an unresolved V gene accounts for under half, and the others remain unexplained. The sample table records about 41,000 clones; about nine tenths of these occur just once. Of the sample, more than 0.55% falls within the top ten clones. Specimen: CD4+ T cells from peripheral blood mononuclear cells, collected in the first trimester of pregnancy. The receptor source for this set is a female donor with multiple sclerosis, enrolled in a pregnancy study.

The genes are TRBV27 and TRBJ2-6; 10 bases agree with TRBD2. Germline V gene sequence: CDR1 MNHEY, CDR2 SMNVEV (reference sequence). The CDR3 length is 17 residues. V lost 3 bases to trimming and J lost 0 bases; unmatched junction nucleotides: 2. This chain's CDR3 is CASSFRLAGSGANVLTF. The CDR3 DNA reads TGTGCCAGCAGTTTTAGACTAGCGGGCTCTGGGGCCAACGTCCTGACTTTC.

The chain joins TRBV6-6 to TRBJ1-3; 9 bases line up with TRBD1. V shed 6 bases and J 0 bases; nucleotides not matched to a gene: 6. From germline, CDR1 is MNHNY and CDR2 SVGAGI (reference sequence). CDR3 length: 16 amino acids. As DNA, the CDR3 is TGTGCCAGCAGACGACAGGGGGTTTCCTCTGGAAACACCATATATTTT. Protein product: CASRRQGVSSGNTIYF.

The gene calls are TRBV5-1 and TRBJ2-7; 9 bases align to TRBD2. The V gene's germline CDR1 is SGHRS and CDR2 YFSETQ. The CDR3 contains 15 residues. V gave up 0 bases and J gave up 7 bases; unmatched junction bases: 8. CDR3 bases: TGCGCCAGCAGCTTGGCGTCTAGCGGGACGGGAGAGCAGTACTTC. Translated: CASSLASSGTGEQYF. The full variable domain, its missing parts supplied by reference TRBV5-1 and TRBJ2-7, is KAGVTQTPRYLIKTRGQQVTLSCSPISGHRSVSWYQQTPGQGLQFLFEYFSETQRNKGNFPGRFSGRQFSNSRSEMNVSTLELGDSALYLCASSLASSGTGEQYFGPGTRLTVT.

The table lists this clone with a count of one. This chain links TRBV7-2 with TRBJ2-1; TRBD2 agrees at 11 bases. J was trimmed by 6 bases and V by 5 bases; bases with no gene match: 9. This CDR3 has 16 residues. Germline V gene data show CDR1 as SGHTA and CDR2 as FQGNSA. The CDR3 DNA sequence: TGTGCCAGCAGCCCGACCTCACTAGCGGGAGCCAATGAGCAGTTCTTC. Protein product: CASSPTSLAGANEQFF.

This chain connects TRBV6-5 to TRBJ2-2, with D perhaps matching TRBD2 (6 bases). The CDR3 totals 15 residues. Trimming took 6 bases from V and 7 from J, leaving 18 bases between them. From germline, CDR1 is MNHEY and CDR2 SVGAGI. The CDR3 region is CASRSAGLKGGELFF. The CDR3 DNA sequence: TGTGCCAGCAGGAGCGCGGGGCTCAAGGGCGGGGAGCTGTTTTTT.

The V gene is TRBV5-8, the J gene TRBJ1-3; D gene unclear. The CDR3 runs to 16 residues. The V and J ends lost 3 bases and 0 bases respectively, with 13 bases between them. Germline values: CDR1 SGHTS, CDR2 YDEGEE. The CDR3 sequence is CASSYHSLSSGNTIYF. The CDR3 DNA is TGTGCCAGCAGCTACCACAGTCTTTCCTCTGGAAACACCATATATTTT.

This clone was observed a handful of times. The chain carries TRBV28 and TRBJ1-3; TRBD1 agrees at 7 bases. Looked up from germline, CDR1 is MDHEN and CDR2 is SYDVKM. The CDR3 loop spans 15 amino acids. Germline trimming cut 3 bases from V and 5 bases from J; bases unmatched to any gene: 7. The CDR3 DNA reads TGTGCCAGCAGTTTCTTCGAGACAGGGCGAAACACCATATATTTT. Amino acids: CASSFFETGRNTIYF.

The V call is TRBV6-5, the J call TRBJ1-6; 12 positions match TRBD1. CDR1 and CDR2 (germline): MNHEY, SVGAGI. CDR3 size: 15 residues. V was pared by 5 bases and J by 9 bases, with 5 bases of the junction left unmatched. CDR3: CASSQGQGASSPLHF. CDR3 in DNA: TGTGCCAGCAGTCAGGGACAGGGGGCGAGTTCACCCCTCCACTTT.

V usage is TRBV29-1 and J usage is TRBJ2-1, with 9 bases matching TRBD1. The germline V gene encodes CDR1 SQVTM and CDR2 ANQGSEA. This CDR3 contains 13 residues. After removal of 7 bases from V and 6 bases from J, the junction contained 7 bases not matched to a gene. The CDR3 sequence: CSGRQGGFNEQFF. The CDR3 coding sequence is TGCAGCGGCCGACAGGGGGGATTCAATGAGCAGTTCTTC.

V gene TRBV19 combines with J gene TRBJ2-4; weak D call: TRBD2 (5 bases). CDR3 length: 16 amino acids. Germline V lookup: CDR1 LNHDA, CDR2 SQIVND (reference sequence). V lost 1 base and J 0 bases, leaving 10 bases between the germline ends. The CDR3 DNA reads TGTGCCAGTAGTATAGCTTTAGGACTAGCCAAAAACATTCAGTACTTC. It is translated as CASSIALGLAKNIQYF.

The chain has TRBV7-2 and TRBJ2-5, with 9 nucleotides matching TRBD1. Trimming at V came to 0 bases and at J to 4 bases, leaving 3 bases not matched to a gene. Germline CDR1 is SGHTA and CDR2 is FQGNSA. This CDR3 is 15 amino acids long. The CDR3 protein is CASSLATGGGETQYF. CDR3 in DNA: TGTGCCAGCAGCTTAGCGACAGGGGGAGGAGAGACCCAGTACTTC.

This clone was seen only a few times. The chain combines TRBV7-6 with TRBJ2-2; 8 bases map to TRBD1. CDR3 length: 15 amino acids. J lost 6 bases, V lost 4 bases, and 7 bases had no gene match. CDR1 and CDR2 from the germline V gene are SGHVS and FNYEAQ. The CDR3 DNA reads as TGTGCCAGCAGCTCCCCAGGGGGCGCCCCCGGGGAGCTGTTTTTT. Amino acids: CASSSPGGAPGELFF.

The chain carries TRBV6-1 and TRBJ1-2; 12 bases map to TRBD1. V was pared by 10 bases and J by 8 bases, with 14 bases of the junction left unmatched. CDR1 MNHNS and CDR2 SASEGT come from the germline V gene. This CDR3 spans 15 amino acids. The CDR3 sequence: CATLLSGQGAGGYTF. The CDR3, as DNA: TGTGCCACCCTGTTATCGGGACAGGGGGCGGGCGGCTACACCTTC.

CDR3 sequence reads: CASGGAGQINTEAFF. For the CDR3, the DNA is TGTGCTAGTGGTGGGGCGGGACAGATAAACACTGAAGCTTTCTTT. The chain couples TRBV12-5 to TRBJ1-1; 7 bases are shared with TRBD1. The V gene's germline CDR1 is LGHNT and CDR2 FRNRAP. The CDR3 extends over 15 amino acids. The ends lost 5 bases at V and 2 bases at J; junction bases unmatched: 8.

The chain combines TRBV5-1 with TRBJ2-7, with D possibly being TRBD2 (5 bases). Trimming stripped 3 bases from V and 2 bases from J, with 15 bases between. In germline, CDR1 is SGHRS, CDR2 YFSETQ. The CDR3 extends over 15 amino acids. The CDR3 DNA reads as TGCGCCAGCAGCTACCTAAGGGAGTACCCCTACGAGCAGTACTTC. Translation: CASSYLREYPYEQYF.

The chain couples TRBV11-2 to TRBJ1-4, with 10 bases that match TRBD1. CDR3 length: 15 amino acids. Germline loops: CDR1 SGHAT, CDR2 FQNNGV. Germline trimming cut 3 bases from V and 8 bases from J; bases unmatched to any gene: 6. CDR3 DNA: TGTGCCAGCAGCTTGGTGACAGGGGGCGTAGAAAAACTGTTTTTT. This encodes CASSLVTGGVEKLFF.

The gene calls are TRBV5-4 and TRBJ2-7, with 9 bases fitting TRBD2. There are 12 residues in the CDR3. CDR1 SGHNT and CDR2 YYREEE come from the germline V gene (reference sequence). V lost 5 bases to trimming and J lost 7 bases; unmatched junction nucleotides: 4. CDR3 region: CASRSLAGEQYF. In DNA form, the CDR3 reads TGTGCCAGCAGGTCGCTAGCGGGGGAGCAGTACTTC. The whole variable domain, filled in from reference TRBV5-4 and TRBJ2-7, reads ETGVTQSPTHLIKTRGQQVTLRCSSQSGHNTVSWYQQALGQGPQFIFQYYREEENGRGNFPPRFSGLQFPNYSSELNVNALELDDSALYLCASRSLAGEQYFGPGTRLTVT.

The sample holds one count of this clone. The chain has TRBV7-9 and TRBJ2-5; no definite D call. Between the trimmed V and J ends, which lost 4 bases and 5 bases, there was a span of 11 bases. Germline assignment: CDR1 SEHNR and CDR2 FQNEAQ (reference sequence). The CDR3 extends over 13 amino acids. The CDR3 reads CASSYSGWETQYF. CDR3 coding DNA: TGTGCCAGCAGCTACTCAGGTTGGGAGACCCAGTACTTC.

The genes are TRBV14 and TRBJ2-1; tentatively, D is TRBD1 (6 bases). V was cut by 3 bases and J by 4 bases, with 7 bases left in between. Germline V gives CDR1 SGHDN, CDR2 FVKESK. The CDR3 has 13 amino acids. CDR3 DNA: TGTGCCAGCAGCCACGGACAGTACAATGAGCAGTTCTTC. Protein sequence: CASSHGQYNEQFF.

The chain has TRBV7-3 and TRBJ2-6, with TRBD2 matching over 10 bases. This CDR3 contains 17 residues. Germline CDR1 and CDR2: SGHTA and FQGTGA. V lost 6 bases, J lost 0 bases, and 5 bases stayed unmatched. The CDR3 region is CASRLLAGSSGANVLTF. As DNA, the CDR3 is TGTGCCAGCAGGTTACTAGCGGGGTCCTCTGGGGCCAACGTCCTGACTTTC.

In regard to this clone: At one end the junction does not follow the germline gene, possibly because of a read error. The rearrangement uses TRBV29-1 and TRBJ2-5, with D possibly matching TRBD1 (6 bases). Germline CDR1 is SQVTM and CDR2 is ANQGSEA. The CDR3 length is 12 residues. The CDR3 loop is CSVEGQQETQYF. CDR3 bases: TGCAGCGTGGAAGGACAGCAAGAGACCCAGTACTTC.

The rearrangement joins TRBV6-1 to TRBJ2-1, with TRBD2 identical over 11 bases. V trimming: 1 base; J trimming: 1 base; junction bases outside the gene matches: 6. The CDR3 spans 18 residues. Germline V gene lookup returns CDR1 MNHNS and CDR2 SASEGT. In DNA form, the CDR3 reads TGTGCCAGCAGTGAAGAACTAGCGGGAGAGTGGTCCTACAATGAGCAGTTCTTC. Its protein is CASSEELAGEWSYNEQFF.

This chain links TRBV19 with TRBJ1-4; 10 positions agree with TRBD1. The CDR3 has 15 residues. The germline V gene has CDR1 LNHDA and CDR2 SQIVND (reference sequence). The J segment lost 6 bases and the V segment lost 6 bases, leaving 7 bases of the junction unmatched. CDR3 protein: CASSSRTGGYEKLFF. In nucleotides, the CDR3 is TGTGCCAGTAGCAGCCGGACAGGGGGGTATGAAAAACTGTTTTTT.

The V gene is TRBV28, the J gene TRBJ2-7; the D gene is possibly TRBD2 (6 bases). V lost 1 base to trimming and J lost 4 bases, with 17 bases between them. CDR1 is MDHEN, CDR2 SYDVKM, per germline. CDR3 length equals 16 residues. The CDR3, as DNA: TGTGCCAGCAGTTTATCTTCGGCCGGGAGCGGGTACGAGCAGTACTTC. Its protein product is CASSLSSAGSGYEQYF.

The chain recombines TRBV18 with TRBJ1-4; 10 bases fit TRBD1. The germline V gene has CDR1 KGHSH and CDR2 LQKENI. The CDR3 sequence is 15 residues long. V shed 3 bases and J 6 bases; nucleotides not matched to a gene: 4. CDR3 sequence: CASSPIDRGHEKLFF. The CDR3, as DNA: TGTGCCAGCTCACCTATCGACAGGGGGCATGAAAAACTGTTTTTT. Supplemented by reference TRBV18 and TRBJ1-4, the full variable domain reads NAGVMQNPRHLVRRRGQEARLRCSPMKGHSHVYWYRQLPEEGLKFMVYLQKENIIDESGMPKERFSAEFPKEGPSILRIQQVVRGDSAAYFCASSPIDRGHEKLFFGSGTQLSVL.

The CDR3 region has the DNA TGTGCCAGCAGGGGGGGGTTAGACAGGGGGCAACACACCGGGGAGCTGTTTTTT. Protein sequence: CASRGGLDRGQHTGELFF. The chain recombines TRBV2 with TRBJ2-2; 10 nucleotides line up with TRBD1. Germline V CDR1 and CDR2: SNHLY, FYNNEI. Losses at the gene ends were 6 bases for V and 3 bases for J; bases not matched to a gene: 13. This CDR3 contains 18 residues.

The rearrangement uses TRBV30 and TRBJ2-7; no reliable D call. Germline CDR1 reads GTSNPN; CDR2 reads SVGIG (reference sequence). V dropped 4 bases and J dropped 1 base, with 5 bases sitting between them. This CDR3 is built from 11 residues. CDR3 in DNA: TGTGCCTGGACTAGATCCTACGAGCAGTACTTC. As protein: CAWTRSYEQYF.

The chain uses TRBV29-1 and TRBJ2-1, with 7 bases matching TRBD2. Trimming took 2 bases from V and 2 from J; bases not matched to a gene: 6. Germline V lookup: CDR1 SQVTM, CDR2 ANQGSEA. The CDR3 covers 15 residues. The CDR3 DNA sequence: TGCAGCGTTGAATCGCTAGCGGAGACCTACAATGAGCAGTTCTTC. It is translated as CSVESLAETYNEQFF.

The chain links TRBV6-5 to TRBJ1-1; no clear D. Trimming took 1 base from V and 3 from J, leaving 6 bases between them. From germline, CDR1 is MNHEY and CDR2 SVGAGI. CDR3 size: 13 residues. CDR3 protein: CASSYFQDTEAFF. Written as DNA, the CDR3 is TGTGCCAGCAGTTACTTTCAGGACACTGAAGCTTTCTTT.